This TCR beta chain was captured in a study of blood T cell repertoires in COVID-19 (dated by TCRdb to 2018 to 2020). About the study as a whole: The collaborator samples originated in the United States, Italy and Spain and spanned the acute and convalescent phases of COVID-19. The prospective study material was composed of cDNA or gDNA derived from T cells, B-cell-depleted T cells, or PBMCs. Subjects who had been exposed to COVID-19, were actively infected with it, or had recovered from it provided the deeply sampled blood TCRbeta repertoires that made up the dataset. The repertoires were released in a freely available public database meant as a resource for research on the immune response to SARS-CoV-2. The samples were drawn from the first 160 participants of the ongoing ImmuneRACE study and from 1,200 or so subjects provided by 6 global collaborators. A de-identified subject ID, COVID-19 status, age in years and sex were almost always included in the sample metadata. Where available, HLA class I and class II types were taken from metadata supplied by the sample provider and were not determined by assay-based typing.

CDR1 SGHKS and CDR2 YYEKEE are derived from the germline V gene (reference sequence). V and J lose 4 bases and 1 base, and a span of 11 bases separates them. The CDR3 contains 14 residues, cysteine and phenylalanine counted. The sequence is cut down to CDR3 DNA, 42 bases in frame from base 1. Points on this clone: No cognate antigen has been identified for it. Base qualities are not provided; no much larger clone lies one nucleotide away.

TCRbeta CDR3 regions were amplified from genomic DNA using the immunoSEQ Assay, a bias-controlled multiplex PCR. In the original analysis: Nucleated cell counts per sample were estimated from amplification of reference gene primers within the assay. To quantify the absolute abundance of each unique TCRbeta CDR3 rearrangement, sequence reads were collapsed and filtered. For each sample, productive Simpson clonality was calculated by taking the square root of Simpson's diversity index across productive rearrangements. In TCRdb, the immuneACCESS table is reduced to in-frame sequences with V and J assigned. These tables do not hold every clone; where another copy was compared, an unresolved V gene accounts for under half, and the others remain unexplained. The V and J calls and the clone size are those of that table, but D and trimming were determined from the DNA. The sample contains tens of thousands of clones, roughly 83% of them found a single time. The top ten clonotypes cover 20% to 30% of the sample.

Collaborating institutions collected whole blood in K2EDTA tubes following their own protocols. For TCRbeta analysis, collaborators shipped samples in one of three forms: frozen whole blood, isolated PBMCs, or DNA extracted from either of those sample types. Results the study describes overall, beyond this receptor: The quantity of clinical and demographic metadata differed by source and by participant and was supplied without curation.

This TCR was sampled from a human donor in a cohort sampled during active COVID-19. The chain was built from TRBV5-5 and TRBJ1-2, with a weak D call of TRBD1 (5 bases match). The specimen was peripheral blood. The sequence in DNA is TGTGCCAGCAGCCCCGAGACAGATAACTATGGCTACACCTTC. This translates into CASSPETDNYGYTF.